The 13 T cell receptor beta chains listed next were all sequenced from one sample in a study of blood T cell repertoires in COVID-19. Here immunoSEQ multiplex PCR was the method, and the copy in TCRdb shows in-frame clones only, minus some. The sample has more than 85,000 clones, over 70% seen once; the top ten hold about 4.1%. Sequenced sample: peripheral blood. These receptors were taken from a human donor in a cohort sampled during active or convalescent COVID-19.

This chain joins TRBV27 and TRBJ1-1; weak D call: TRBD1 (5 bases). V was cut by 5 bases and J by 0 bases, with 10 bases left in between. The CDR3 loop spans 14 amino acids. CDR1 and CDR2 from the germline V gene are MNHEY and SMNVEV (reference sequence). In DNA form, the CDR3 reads TGTGCCAGCAGTGAGGACACCCTGAACACTGAAGCTTTCTTT. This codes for CASSEDTLNTEAFF.

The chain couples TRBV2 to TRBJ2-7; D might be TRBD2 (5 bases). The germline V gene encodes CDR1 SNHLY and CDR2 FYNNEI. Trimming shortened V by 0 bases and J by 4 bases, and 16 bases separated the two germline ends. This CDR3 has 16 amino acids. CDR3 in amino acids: CASSEAISPAVYEQYF. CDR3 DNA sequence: TGTGCCAGCAGTGAAGCCATCTCCCCAGCGGTTTACGAGCAGTACTTC.

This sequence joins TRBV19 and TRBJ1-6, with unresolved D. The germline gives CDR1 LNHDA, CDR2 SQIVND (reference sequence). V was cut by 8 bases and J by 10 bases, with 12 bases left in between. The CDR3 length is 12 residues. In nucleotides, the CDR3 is TGTGCCAGTTCCCCCCGGTCCTCACCCCTCCACTTT. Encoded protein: CASSPRSSPLHF. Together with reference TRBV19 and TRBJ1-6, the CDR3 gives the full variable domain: DGGITQSPKYLFRKEGQNVTLSCEQNLNHDAMYWYRQDPGQGLRLIYYSQIVNDFQKGDIAEGYSVSREKKESFPLTVTSAQKNPTAFYLCASSPRSSPLHFGNGTRLTVT.

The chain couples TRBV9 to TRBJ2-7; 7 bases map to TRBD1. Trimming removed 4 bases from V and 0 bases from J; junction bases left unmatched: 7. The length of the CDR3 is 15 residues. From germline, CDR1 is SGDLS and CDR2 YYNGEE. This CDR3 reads CASSPRTGTSYEQYF. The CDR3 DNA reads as TGTGCCAGCAGCCCACGGACAGGTACCTCCTACGAGCAGTACTTC.

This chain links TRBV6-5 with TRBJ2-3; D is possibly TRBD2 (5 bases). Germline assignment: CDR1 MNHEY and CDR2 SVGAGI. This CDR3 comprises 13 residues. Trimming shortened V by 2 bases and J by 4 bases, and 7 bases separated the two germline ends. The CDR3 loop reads CASSYGRADTQYF. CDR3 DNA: TGTGCCAGCAGTTACGGGCGGGCAGATACGCAGTATTTT.

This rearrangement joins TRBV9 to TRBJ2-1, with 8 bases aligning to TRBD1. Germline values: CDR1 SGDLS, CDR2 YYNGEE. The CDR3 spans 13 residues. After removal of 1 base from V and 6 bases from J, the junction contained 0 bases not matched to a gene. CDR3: CASSVTGGNEQFF. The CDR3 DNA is TGTGCCAGCAGCGTAACAGGGGGCAATGAGCAGTTCTTC. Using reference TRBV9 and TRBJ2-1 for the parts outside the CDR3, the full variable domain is DSGVTQTPKHLITATGQRVTLRCSPRSGDLSVYWYQQSLDQGLQFLIQYYNGEERAKGNILERFSAQQFPDLHSELNLSSLELGDSALYFCASSVTGGNEQFFGPGTRLTVL.

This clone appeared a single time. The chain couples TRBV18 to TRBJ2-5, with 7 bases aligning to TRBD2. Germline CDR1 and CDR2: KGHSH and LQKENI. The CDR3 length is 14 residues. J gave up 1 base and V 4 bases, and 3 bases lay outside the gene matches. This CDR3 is CASSLASGQETQYF. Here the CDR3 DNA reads TGTGCCAGCTCACTCGCTAGCGGCCAAGAGACCCAGTACTTC.

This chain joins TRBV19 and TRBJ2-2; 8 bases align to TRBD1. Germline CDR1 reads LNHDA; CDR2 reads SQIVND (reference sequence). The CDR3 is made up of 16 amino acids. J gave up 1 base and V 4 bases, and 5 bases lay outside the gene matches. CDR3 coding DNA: TGTGCCAGTAGTACCGGACAGGGACGGAACACCGGGGAGCTGTTTTTT. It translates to CASSTGQGRNTGELFF.

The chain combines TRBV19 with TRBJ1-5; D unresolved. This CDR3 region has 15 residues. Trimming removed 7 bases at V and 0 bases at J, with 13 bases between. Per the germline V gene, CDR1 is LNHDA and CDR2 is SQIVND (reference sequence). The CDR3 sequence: CASKEAGPSNQPQHF. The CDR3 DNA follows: TGTGCCAGTAAGGAGGCGGGTCCTAGCAATCAGCCCCAGCATTTT.

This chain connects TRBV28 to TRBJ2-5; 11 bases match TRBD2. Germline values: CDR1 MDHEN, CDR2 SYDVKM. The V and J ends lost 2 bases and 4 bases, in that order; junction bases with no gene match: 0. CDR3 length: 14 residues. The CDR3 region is CASSLLAGGETQYF. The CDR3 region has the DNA TGTGCCAGCAGTTTACTAGCGGGGGGAGAGACCCAGTACTTC.

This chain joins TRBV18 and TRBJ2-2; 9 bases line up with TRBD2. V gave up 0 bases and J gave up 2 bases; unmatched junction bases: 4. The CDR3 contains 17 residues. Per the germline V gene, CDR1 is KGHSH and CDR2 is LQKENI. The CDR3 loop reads CASSPPSGRTNTGELFF. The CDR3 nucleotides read TGTGCCAGCTCACCACCGAGCGGGAGGACTAACACCGGGGAGCTGTTTTTT.

The CDR3 reads CAWSDMISYEQYF. CDR3 nucleotide sequence: TGTGCCTGGAGCGACATGATCTCCTACGAGCAGTACTTC. The chain is built from TRBV30 and TRBJ2-7; unclear D gene. CDR3 length: 13 residues. V was clipped by 3 bases and J by 0 bases, with 9 bases between them. Germline lookup yields CDR1 GTSNPN and CDR2 SVGIG (reference sequence).

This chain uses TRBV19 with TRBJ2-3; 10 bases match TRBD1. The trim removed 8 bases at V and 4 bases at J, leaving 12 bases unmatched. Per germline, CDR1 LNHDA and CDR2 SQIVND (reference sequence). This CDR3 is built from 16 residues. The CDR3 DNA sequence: TGTGCCAGTGGACCCAGGACAGGGGGAGGGTCAGATACGCAGTATTTT. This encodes CASGPRTGGGSDTQYF.